The rows below give T cell receptor beta chains drawn from one sample of a study of blood T cell repertoires in COVID-19. Using immunoSEQ multiplex PCR, the repertoire was profiled, and TCRdb retains in-frame clones only, with some absent. The table records 270,000 or so clones, 90% of them present only once. Sequencing was carried out using peripheral blood. Receptor source: a woman in her sixties with COVID-19, enrolled during active disease. The CDR3 runs from the conserved cysteine through the conserved F or W. The D gene is left open where the match is weak. Clone size appears in some rows only: once, few, many, or a class for an expanded clone.

j_call clone_size d_call v_call cdr3_aa cdr3_nt
TRBJ1-2 once TRBD1 TRBV2 CASRIPQTGDYGYTF TGTGCCAGCAGGATACCCCAGACAGGGGACTATGGCTACACCTTC
TRBJ2-3 once TRBD1 TRBV5-1 CASSTVPGQGRTDTQYF TGCGCCAGCAGCACAGTCCCGGGACAGGGGCGCACAGATACGCAGTATTTT
TRBJ2-7 . . TRBV19 CASSIAGTSYEQYF TGTGCCAGTAGTATCGCAGGTACCTCCTACGAGCAGTACTTC
TRBJ1-1 . . TRBV5-5 CASSNSRGTEAFF TGTGCCAGCAGCAATTCTAGGGGCACTGAAGCTTTCTTT
TRBJ2-1 . . TRBV11-2 CASSLGWDFSYNEQFF TGTGCCAGCAGCTTAGGGTGGGACTTCTCCTACAATGAGCAGTTCTTC
TRBJ1-2 . . TRBV29-1 CSGREAYGYTF TGCAGCGGCCGGGAGGCCTATGGCTACACCTTC
TRBJ2-5 . TRBD2 TRBV11-3 CASSEGGAGGETQYF TGTGCCAGCAGCGAGGGAGGGGCCGGTGGGGAGACCCAGTACTTC
TRBJ1-1 . TRBD1 TRBV6-2/TRBV6-3 CASSLGQGVVRPEAFF TGTGCCAGCAGTCTCGGACAGGGGGTCGTTCGGCCTGAAGCTTTCTTT
TRBJ2-7 . . TRBV2 CASSVVRTYEQYF TGTGCCAGCAGTGTTGTCAGAACCTACGAGCAGTACTTC
TRBJ1-4 . . TRBV19 CASSRLSGAFRGKLFF TGTGCCAGTAGTAGACTCTCAGGGGCTTTCCGAGGAAAACTGTTTTTT
TRBJ1-6 . TRBD1 TRBV5-6 CASSPGQNNSPLHF TGTGCCAGCAGCCCGGGACAGAATAATTCACCCCTCCACTTT
TRBJ2-5 . . TRBV19 CASRPGLNQETQYF TGTGCCAGTAGACCGGGACTGAACCAAGAGACCCAGTACTTC
TRBJ1-2 . TRBD1 TRBV7-3 CASSRQGDSVVGGYTF TGTGCCAGCAGCCGACAGGGCGATTCTGTTGTGGGCGGCTACACCTTC
TRBJ2-7 . TRBD1 TRBV10-3 CAISERTGSYEQYF TGTGCCATCAGTGAGAGGACAGGATCCTACGAGCAGTACTTC
TRBJ1-3 . . TRBV3-1/TRBV3-2 CASSSQGYAGNTIYF TGTGCCAGCAGCTCTCAGGGTTATGCTGGAAACACCATATATTTT
TRBJ1-3 . TRBD1 TRBV9 CASSVGPGQGSSGNTIYF TGTGCCAGCAGCGTGGGCCCGGGACAGGGAAGCTCTGGAAACACCATATATTTT
TRBJ2-1 . TRBD1 TRBV11-3 CASSSQDRVQFF TGTGCCAGCAGCTCCCAGGACAGGGTACAGTTCTTC
TRBJ1-1 once TRBD1 TRBV5-1 CASSIQGQNTEAFF TGCGCCAGCAGCATACAGGGGCAGAACACTGAAGCTTTCTTT
TRBJ2-7 . . TRBV5-6 CASSLFKSEQYF TGTGCCAGCAGCTTGTTTAAGAGCGAGCAGTACTTC
TRBJ1-5 . . TRBV4-1 CASSQGQWDQPQHF TGCGCCAGCAGCCAAGGACAGTGGGATCAGCCCCAGCATTTT
TRBJ2-7 . . TRBV19 CASSIVQGYEQYF TGTGCCAGTAGTATTGTTCAGGGATACGAGCAGTACTTC
TRBJ1-2 . . TRBV30 CAWRISGSWYGYTF TGTGCCTGGAGGATCTCGGGGTCTTGGTATGGCTACACCTTC
TRBJ2-7 once TRBD1 TRBV30 CAGSGTGGSYEQYF TGTGCCGGGTCCGGGACAGGGGGTTCCTACGAGCAGTACTTC
TRBJ2-1 . . TRBV5-1 CASSPGLSLLYNEQFF TGCGCCAGCAGCCCTGGACTCTCCCTCCTATACAATGAGCAGTTCTTC
TRBJ2-2 . . TRBV7-3 CASSFAADTGELFF TGTGCCAGCAGCTTTGCTGCAGACACCGGGGAGCTGTTTTTT
TRBJ2-3 . . TRBV9 CASSRLGALSDTQYF TGTGCCAGCAGCAGACTGGGGGCTCTATCAGATACGCAGTATTTT
TRBJ1-5 once . TRBV27 CASSWGGNQPQHF TGTGCCAGCAGTTGGGGAGGCAATCAGCCCCAGCATTTT
TRBJ1-2 . TRBD1 TRBV19 CASSIYDRGKGYTF TGTGCCAGTAGTATATACGACAGGGGCAAGGGCTACACCTTC
TRBJ1-6 . . TRBV30 CAWTEGLASPLHF TGTGCCTGGACGGAGGGCTTAGCTTCACCCCTCCACTTT